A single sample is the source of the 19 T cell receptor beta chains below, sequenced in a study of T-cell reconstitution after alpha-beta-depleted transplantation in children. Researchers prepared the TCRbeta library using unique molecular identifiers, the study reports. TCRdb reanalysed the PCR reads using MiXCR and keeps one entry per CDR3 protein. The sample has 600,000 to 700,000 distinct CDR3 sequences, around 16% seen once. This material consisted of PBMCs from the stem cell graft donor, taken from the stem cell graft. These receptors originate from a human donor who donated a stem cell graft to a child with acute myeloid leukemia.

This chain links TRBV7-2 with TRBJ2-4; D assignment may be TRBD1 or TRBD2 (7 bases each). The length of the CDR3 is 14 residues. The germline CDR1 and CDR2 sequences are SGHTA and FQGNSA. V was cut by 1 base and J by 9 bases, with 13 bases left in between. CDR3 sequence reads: CASSLDRGGGIQYF. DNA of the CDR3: TGTGCCAGCAGCTTAGACAGGGGCGGGGGCATTCAGTACTTC. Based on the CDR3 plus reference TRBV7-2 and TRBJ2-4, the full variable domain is GAGVSQSPSNKVTEKGKDVELRCDPISGHTALYWYRQSLGQGLEFLIYFQGNSAPDKSGLPSDRFSAERTGGSVSTLTIQRTQQEDSAVYLCASSLDRGGGIQYFGAGTRLSVL.

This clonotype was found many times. This chain's CDR3 is CASSRFGRTYNEQFF. The CDR3, as DNA: TGTGCCAGCAGTCGCTTCGGACGAACCTACAATGAGCAGTTCTTC. V gene TRBV6-1 combines with J gene TRBJ2-1; no clear D gene. This CDR3 is built from 15 residues. From germline, CDR1 is MNHNS and CDR2 SASEGT. V dropped 5 bases and J dropped 2 bases, with 13 bases sitting between them.

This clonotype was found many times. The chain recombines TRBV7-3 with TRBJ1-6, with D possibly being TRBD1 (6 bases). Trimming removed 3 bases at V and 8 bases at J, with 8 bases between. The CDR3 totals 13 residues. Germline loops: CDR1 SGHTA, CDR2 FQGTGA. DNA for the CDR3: TGTGCCAGCAGCTTTTCAGGGGATTCACCCCTCCACTTT. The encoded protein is CASSFSGDSPLHF.

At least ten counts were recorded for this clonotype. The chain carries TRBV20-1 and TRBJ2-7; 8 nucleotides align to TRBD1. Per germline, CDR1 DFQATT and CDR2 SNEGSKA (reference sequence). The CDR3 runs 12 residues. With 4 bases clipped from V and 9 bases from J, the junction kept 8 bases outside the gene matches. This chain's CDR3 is CSATWTGWVQYF. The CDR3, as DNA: TGCAGTGCTACGTGGACAGGGTGGGTGCAGTACTTC.

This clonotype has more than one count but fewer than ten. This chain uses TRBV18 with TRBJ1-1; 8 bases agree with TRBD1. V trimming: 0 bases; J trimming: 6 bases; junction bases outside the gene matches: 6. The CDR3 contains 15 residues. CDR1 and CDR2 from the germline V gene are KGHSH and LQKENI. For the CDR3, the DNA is TGTGCCAGCTCACCACCGGACAGGGTTCTCCCTGAAGCTTTCTTT. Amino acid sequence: CASSPPDRVLPEAFF.

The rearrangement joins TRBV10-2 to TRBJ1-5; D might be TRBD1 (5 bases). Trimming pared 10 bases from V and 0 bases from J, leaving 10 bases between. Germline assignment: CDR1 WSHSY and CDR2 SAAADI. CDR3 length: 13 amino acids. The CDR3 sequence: CATQRGSNQPQHF. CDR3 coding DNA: TGCGCCACCCAAAGGGGTAGCAATCAGCCCCAGCATTTT.

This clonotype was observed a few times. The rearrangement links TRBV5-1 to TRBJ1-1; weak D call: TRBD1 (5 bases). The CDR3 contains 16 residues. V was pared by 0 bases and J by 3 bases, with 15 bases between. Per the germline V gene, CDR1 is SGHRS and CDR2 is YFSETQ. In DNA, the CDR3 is TGCGCCAGCAGCTTGGATGGGACGGAGTACGACACTGAAGCTTTCTTT. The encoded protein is CASSLDGTEYDTEAFF.

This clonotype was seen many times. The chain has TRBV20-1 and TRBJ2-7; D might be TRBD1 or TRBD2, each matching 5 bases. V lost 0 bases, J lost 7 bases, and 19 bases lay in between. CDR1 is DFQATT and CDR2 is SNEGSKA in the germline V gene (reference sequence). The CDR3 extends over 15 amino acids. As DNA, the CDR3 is TGCAGTGCTAGAGATAACGGGGACCGAGCGCGGGAGCAGTACTTC. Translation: CSARDNGDRAREQYF.

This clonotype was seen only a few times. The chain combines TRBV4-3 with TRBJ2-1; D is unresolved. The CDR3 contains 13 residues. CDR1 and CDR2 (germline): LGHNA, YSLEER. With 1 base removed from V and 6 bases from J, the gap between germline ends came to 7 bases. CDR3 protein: CASSQVATNEQFF. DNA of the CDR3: TGCGCCAGCAGCCAAGTAGCCACCAATGAGCAGTTCTTC.

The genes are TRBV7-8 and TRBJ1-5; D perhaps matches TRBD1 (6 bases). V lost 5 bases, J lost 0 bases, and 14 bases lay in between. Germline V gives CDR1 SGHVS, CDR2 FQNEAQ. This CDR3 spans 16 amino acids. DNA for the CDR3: TGTGCCAGCAGCCTATGGACAGATTATAGCAATCAGCCCCAGCATTTT. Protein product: CASSLWTDYSNQPQHF.

The CDR3 region has the DNA TGTGCCAGCAGTTTATCGGGGATACCTGGGGCCAACGTCCTGACTTTC. Translating gives CASSLSGIPGANVLTF. The chain joins TRBV28 to TRBJ2-6; the D gene is possibly TRBD2 (5 bases). Germline V gene sequence: CDR1 MDHEN, CDR2 SYDVKM. The CDR3 spans 16 residues. V was pared by 1 base and J by 2 bases, with 9 bases between.

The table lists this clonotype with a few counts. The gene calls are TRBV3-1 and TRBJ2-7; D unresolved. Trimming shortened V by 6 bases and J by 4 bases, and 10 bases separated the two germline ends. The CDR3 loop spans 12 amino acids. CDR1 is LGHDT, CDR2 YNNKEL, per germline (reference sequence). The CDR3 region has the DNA TGTGCCAGCAGTTTCGGAATGTACGAGCAGTACTTC. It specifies CASSFGMYEQYF.

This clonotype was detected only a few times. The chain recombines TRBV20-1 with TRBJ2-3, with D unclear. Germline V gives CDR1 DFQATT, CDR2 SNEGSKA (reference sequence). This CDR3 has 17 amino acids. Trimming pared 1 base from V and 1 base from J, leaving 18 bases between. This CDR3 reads CSARVSLPGKGTDTQYF. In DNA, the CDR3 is TGCAGTGCTAGAGTCTCACTCCCCGGAAAGGGCACAGATACGCAGTATTTT.

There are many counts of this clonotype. The CDR3 here is CAWRDAGPYEQYF. Written as DNA, the CDR3 is TGTGCCTGGAGGGACGCCGGGCCCTACGAGCAGTACTTC. The chain joins TRBV30 to TRBJ2-7, with D unresolved. The V end was cut by 3 bases, the J end by 2 bases, with 11 bases between. This CDR3 has 13 amino acids. Germline CDR1 reads GTSNPN; CDR2 reads SVGIG (reference sequence). Full variable domain (outside the CDR3, taken from reference TRBV30 and TRBJ2-7): SQTIHQWPATLVQPVGSPLSLECTVEGTSNPNLYWYRQAAGRGLQLLFYSVGIGQISSEVPQNLSASRPQDRQFILSSKKLLLSDSGFYLCAWRDAGPYEQYFGPGTRLTVT.

This chain's CDR3 is CASSVRNGYNEQFF. CDR3 bases: TGTGCCAGCAGCGTAAGAAATGGATACAATGAGCAGTTCTTC. This rearrangement joins TRBV11-1 to TRBJ2-1; D is unclear. This CDR3 contains 14 residues. With 5 bases removed from V and 4 bases from J, the gap between germline ends came to 12 bases. Germline V gives CDR1 SGHAT, CDR2 FQDESV (reference sequence).

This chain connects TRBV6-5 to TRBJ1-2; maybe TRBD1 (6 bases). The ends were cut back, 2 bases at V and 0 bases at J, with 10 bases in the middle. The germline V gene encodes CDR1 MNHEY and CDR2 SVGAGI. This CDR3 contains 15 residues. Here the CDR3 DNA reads TGTGCCAGCAGTTACAGACAGGAAACTAACTATGGCTACACCTTC. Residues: CASSYRQETNYGYTF.

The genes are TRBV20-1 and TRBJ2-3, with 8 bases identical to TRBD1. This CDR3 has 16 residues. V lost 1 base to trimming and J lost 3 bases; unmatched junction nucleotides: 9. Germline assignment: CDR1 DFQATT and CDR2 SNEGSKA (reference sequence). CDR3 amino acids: CSARVIGTGVTDTQYF. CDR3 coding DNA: TGCAGTGCTAGAGTCATTGGGACAGGCGTAACAGATACGCAGTATTTT.

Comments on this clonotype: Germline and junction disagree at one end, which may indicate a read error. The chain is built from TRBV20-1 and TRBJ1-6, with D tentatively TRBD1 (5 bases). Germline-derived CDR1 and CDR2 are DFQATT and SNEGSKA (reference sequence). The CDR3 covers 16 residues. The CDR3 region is CCARSGRGFQNSPLHF. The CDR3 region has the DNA TGCTGTGCTAGATCGGGACGGGGCTTCCAGAATTCACCCCTCCACTTT.

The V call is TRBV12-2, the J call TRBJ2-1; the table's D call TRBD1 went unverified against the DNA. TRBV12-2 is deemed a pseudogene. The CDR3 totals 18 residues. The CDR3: CASRLGRRGPRNGHEQFF. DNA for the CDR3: TGTGCAAGTCGCTTAGGCCGTCGGGGCCCCCGTAATGGCCATGAGCAGTTCTTC.